Listed below are T cell receptor beta chains from one sample, sequenced in a study of T-cell memory formation after mild COVID-19. TCRdb itself ran the 5' RACE reads through MiXCR, one entry per CDR3 protein. The sample contains around 310,000 distinct CDR3 sequences, roughly 15% of which appear only once. The source material was PBMCs or a T cell subset sorted from them (not recorded which). These receptor sequences come from a man in his late teens or twenties who had mild COVID-19 (a few samples of this study predate the infection). Cell type and time point are not known. The CDR3 runs from the conserved cysteine through the conserved F or W. The D gene is left open where the match is weak. Size tells how often a clone was seen (once, few, many) or the class of an expanded clone, and some rows leave it out.

cdr3_nt: TGTGCCACCAGTGATGGACGATCTAGCACAGATACGCAGTATTTT
cdr3_aa: CATSDGRSSTDTQYF
v_call: TRBV24-1
clone_size: few
d_call: -
j_call: TRBJ2-3

cdr3_nt: TGCGCCAGCAGCCAGAGGGGGACAGGGGGTACCGGGGAGCTGTTTTTT
cdr3_aa: CASSQRGTGGTGELFF
v_call: TRBV4-1
clone_size: -
d_call: TRBD1
j_call: TRBJ2-2

cdr3_nt: TGTGCCAGCAGCTTCGGGCGGGGGGAATTCAATGAGCAGTTCTTC
cdr3_aa: CASSFGRGEFNEQFF
v_call: TRBV5-5
clone_size: few
d_call: TRBD2
j_call: TRBJ2-1

cdr3_nt: TGTGCCAGCAGCCAACCCCCGCTAGGCAATGAGCAGTTCTTC
cdr3_aa: CASSQPPLGNEQFF
v_call: TRBV3-1
clone_size: -
d_call: -
j_call: TRBJ2-1

cdr3_nt: TGCGCCAGCAGCCAAGAGAGCCTATTGTCCCGGGGGGTGTTTAACACTGAAGCTTTCTTT
cdr3_aa: CASSQESLLSRGVFNTEAFF
v_call: TRBV4-1
clone_size: few
d_call: -
j_call: TRBJ1-1

cdr3_nt: TGTGCCAGCACCCCAGGACAGCCAACCAATGAGCAGTTCTTC
cdr3_aa: CASTPGQPTNEQFF
v_call: TRBV9
clone_size: -
d_call: -
j_call: TRBJ2-1

cdr3_nt: TGTGCCAGTAGCACGGGATCACCTCAGTTCTTC
cdr3_aa: CASSTGSPQFF
v_call: TRBV19
clone_size: -
d_call: -
j_call: TRBJ2-1

cdr3_nt: TGTGCCAGCAGTGAAACATCGCCGTTTAGACCCCAGCATTTT
cdr3_aa: CASSETSPFRPQHF
v_call: TRBV12-3/TRBV12-4
clone_size: -
d_call: -
j_call: TRBJ1-5

cdr3_nt: TGTGCCAGCAGCCAGGAAATCCGGGGCGAGAGCGGGGGGCTTTCCTACGAGCAGTACTTC
cdr3_aa: CASSQEIRGESGGLSYEQYF
v_call: TRBV4-2
clone_size: -
d_call: TRBD2
j_call: TRBJ2-7

cdr3_nt: TGCGCCAGCAGCCGATTCGCACCGGGACTAGCGGGCCGTAGCTCCTACGAGCAGTACTTC
cdr3_aa: CASSRFAPGLAGRSSYEQYF
v_call: TRBV4-1
clone_size: once
d_call: TRBD2
j_call: TRBJ2-7

cdr3_nt: TGTGCCAGCAGCTGGGACACCTATGGCTACACCTTC
cdr3_aa: CASSWDTYGYTF
v_call: TRBV7-9
clone_size: few
d_call: -
j_call: TRBJ1-2

cdr3_nt: TGTGCCAGCAGCGTAGGCGGGGACTCTGCCGGGGAGCTGTTTTTT
cdr3_aa: CASSVGGDSAGELFF
v_call: TRBV9
clone_size: -
d_call: -
j_call: TRBJ2-2

cdr3_nt: TGTGCCAGCAGCCCAACGACAGGGCGCACCGGGGAGCTGTTTTTT
cdr3_aa: CASSPTTGRTGELFF
v_call: TRBV11-1
clone_size: few
d_call: TRBD1
j_call: TRBJ2-2

cdr3_nt: TGTGCCAGCAGCCTCGCTCAAGGACAGGGGTTTCCCCTCCACTTT
cdr3_aa: CASSLAQGQGFPLHF
v_call: TRBV7-9
clone_size: few
d_call: TRBD1
j_call: TRBJ1-6

cdr3_nt: TGTGCCACCAGCTACCGGGGGAGCGAGACCCAGTACTTC
cdr3_aa: CATSYRGSETQYF
v_call: TRBV15
clone_size: -
d_call: -
j_call: TRBJ2-5

cdr3_nt: TGTGCCAGCAGCCAAGTCGGGGTTGCCACTGAAGCTTTCTTT
cdr3_aa: CASSQVGVATEAFF
v_call: TRBV3-1
clone_size: -
d_call: -
j_call: TRBJ1-1

cdr3_nt: TGTGCCAGCAGGGGACCGCTGACAGGGTCGGGTGAAGCTTTCTTT
cdr3_aa: CASRGPLTGSGEAFF
v_call: TRBV2
clone_size: -
d_call: TRBD1
j_call: TRBJ1-1

cdr3_nt: TGTGCCAGCAGCCCACTCGGGACGTCCGATGAGCAGTTCTTC
cdr3_aa: CASSPLGTSDEQFF
v_call: TRBV7-9
clone_size: few
d_call: -
j_call: TRBJ2-1

cdr3_nt: TGTGCCACGGGAGGGGGGGCCTTACGCACAGATACGCAGTATTTT
cdr3_aa: CATGGGALRTDTQYF
v_call: TRBV10-3
clone_size: -
d_call: TRBD2
j_call: TRBJ2-3

cdr3_nt: TGTGCCAGTCTCCCAGTCACGGGCATCACAGATACGCAGTATTTT
cdr3_aa: CASLPVTGITDTQYF
v_call: TRBV6-6
clone_size: -
d_call: -
j_call: TRBJ2-3

cdr3_nt: TGTGCCAGCAGCCCCGAGGGGTCGGGGACTGAAGCTTTCTTT
cdr3_aa: CASSPEGSGTEAFF
v_call: TRBV7-2
clone_size: -
d_call: -
j_call: TRBJ1-1

cdr3_nt: TGTGCCAGCAGTTTACAGTCAGGGAGGCCAGAGACCCAGTACTTC
cdr3_aa: CASSLQSGRPETQYF
v_call: TRBV27
clone_size: few
d_call: -
j_call: TRBJ2-5

cdr3_nt: TGTGCCAGCGGAAACAGGGACGAGCAGTACTTC
cdr3_aa: CASGNRDEQYF
v_call: TRBV6-2/TRBV6-3
clone_size: -
d_call: -
j_call: TRBJ2-7

cdr3_nt: TGTGCCAGCAGTCCCGGGACTAGCATGAATACGCAGTATTTT
cdr3_aa: CASSPGTSMNTQYF
v_call: TRBV27
clone_size: -
d_call: TRBD2
j_call: TRBJ2-3

cdr3_nt: TGTGCCAGCAGCCCCGTCCCCCCAGGGGCTGGGGCCAACGTCCTGACTTTC
cdr3_aa: CASSPVPPGAGANVLTF
v_call: TRBV7-3
clone_size: -
d_call: -
j_call: TRBJ2-6

cdr3_nt: TGTGCCAGCGGGACTAGCGGGGCCCAAGAGACCCAGTACTTC
cdr3_aa: CASGTSGAQETQYF
v_call: TRBV2
clone_size: few
d_call: TRBD2
j_call: TRBJ2-5

cdr3_nt: TGCGCCAGCAGTCTCCCTCCGGACAGGGGACAAGAGACCCAGTACTTC
cdr3_aa: CASSLPPDRGQETQYF
v_call: TRBV23-1
clone_size: few
d_call: TRBD1
j_call: TRBJ2-5

cdr3_nt: TGTGCCAGCAGATCAAGCTCCTATGGCTACACCTTC
cdr3_aa: CASRSSSYGYTF
v_call: TRBV12-3/TRBV12-4
clone_size: -
d_call: -
j_call: TRBJ1-2

cdr3_nt: TGTGCCAGCAGCTTCAACAGGGTTAGTAGCACAGATACGCAGTATTTT
cdr3_aa: CASSFNRVSSTDTQYF
v_call: TRBV5-6
clone_size: -
d_call: -
j_call: TRBJ2-3

cdr3_nt: TGCAGTGCTACCCTAGTGGGGACGGGCAATCAGCCCCAGCATTTT
cdr3_aa: CSATLVGTGNQPQHF
v_call: TRBV20-1
clone_size: -
d_call: -
j_call: TRBJ1-5

cdr3_nt: TGTGCCAGCAGTTACTCGTGGGGACAGGGATCCGATACGCAGTATTTT
cdr3_aa: CASSYSWGQGSDTQYF
v_call: TRBV6-2/TRBV6-3
clone_size: -
d_call: TRBD1
j_call: TRBJ2-3

cdr3_nt: TGCGCCAGCAGCCCCGCCCCCGGGGAGCTGTTTTTT
cdr3_aa: CASSPAPGELFF
v_call: TRBV4-3
clone_size: -
d_call: -
j_call: TRBJ2-2

cdr3_nt: TGTGCCAGCAGCTTAGAATACGGGGTGAACACTGAAGCTTTCTTT
cdr3_aa: CASSLEYGVNTEAFF
v_call: TRBV7-2
clone_size: few
d_call: -
j_call: TRBJ1-1

cdr3_nt: TGCGCCAGCAGTACAGAGGGCGTACGATCACCCCTCCACTTT
cdr3_aa: CASSTEGVRSPLHF
v_call: TRBV4-1
clone_size: few
d_call: -
j_call: TRBJ1-6

cdr3_nt: TGTGCCAGCCGGACGGAGCTGGGAAAACTGTTTTTT
cdr3_aa: CASRTELGKLFF
v_call: TRBV2
clone_size: few
d_call: -
j_call: TRBJ1-4

cdr3_nt: TGTGCCAGCAGCTTAGCGGCCGGACCGAATAGCAATCAGCCCCAGCATTTT
cdr3_aa: CASSLAAGPNSNQPQHF
v_call: TRBV7-2
clone_size: -
d_call: -
j_call: TRBJ1-5

cdr3_nt: TGTGCCAGCAGCCAATCAGGGTCTAGTCAGCCCCAGCATTTT
cdr3_aa: CASSQSGSSQPQHF
v_call: TRBV4-2
clone_size: -
d_call: -
j_call: TRBJ1-5